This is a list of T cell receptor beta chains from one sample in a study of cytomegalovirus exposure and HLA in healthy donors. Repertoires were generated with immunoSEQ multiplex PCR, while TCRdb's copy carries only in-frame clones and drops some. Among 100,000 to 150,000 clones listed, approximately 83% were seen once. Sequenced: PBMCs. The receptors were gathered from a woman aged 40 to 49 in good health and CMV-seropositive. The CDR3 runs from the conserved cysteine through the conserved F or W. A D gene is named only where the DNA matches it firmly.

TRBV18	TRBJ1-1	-	TGTGCCAGCTCACTTAAGGCCAGGACTTCCACTGAAGCTTTCTTT	CASSLKARTSTEAFF
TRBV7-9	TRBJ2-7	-	TGTGCCAGCAGCTCGCCTCTTGACTCACCCTACGAGCAGTACTTC	CASSSPLDSPYEQYF
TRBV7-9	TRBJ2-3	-	TGTGCCAGCAGCCCGGAGGGGATCAGCGATACGCAGTATTTT	CASSPEGISDTQYF
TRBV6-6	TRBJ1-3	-	TGTGCCAGCAGTTACTCGATGACGGGGGGAAACACCATATATTTT	CASSYSMTGGNTIYF
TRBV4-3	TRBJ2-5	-	TGCGCCAGCAGCCAAGAGGATAGTCCAGGGAGGGAGACCCAGTACTTC	CASSQEDSPGRETQYF
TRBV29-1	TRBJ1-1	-	TGCAGCGCTCATAACTCTAACACTGAAGCTTTCTTT	CSAHNSNTEAFF
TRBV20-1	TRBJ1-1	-	TGCAGTGCTGGGGGGTTCACTGAAGCTTTCTTT	CSAGGFTEAFF
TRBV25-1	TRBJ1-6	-	TGTGCCAGCAGTGAAGACTTAGGGAGCTCCTATAATTCACCCCTCCACTTT	CASSEDLGSSYNSPLHF
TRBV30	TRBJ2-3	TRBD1	TGTGCCTGGAGGTCCGGGACAGGAACAGATACGCAGTATTTT	CAWRSGTGTDTQYF
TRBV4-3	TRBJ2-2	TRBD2	TGCGCCAGCAGCACAGCGGGGACGGTCTCGAACACCGGGGAGCTGTTTTTT	CASSTAGTVSNTGELFF
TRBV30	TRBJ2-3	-	TGCCTGGTTCGGCGGAGCACATATTCCACAGATACGCAGTATTTT	CLVRRSTYSTDTQYF
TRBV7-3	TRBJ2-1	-	TGTGCCAGCAGCTTAGCTAACGGTGAGCAGTTCTTC	CASSLANGEQFF
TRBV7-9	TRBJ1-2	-	TGTTCCAGCAGCTTAGAACAGGGACGACATGGCTACACCTTC	CSSSLEQGRHGYTF